This T cell receptor (beta chain) is drawn from a study of T cell responses to AZD1222 COVID-19 vaccine. Concerning this clone itself: The antigen is unknown.

The CDR3 has 20 amino acids. The germline V and J ends were trimmed by 2 bases and 0 bases, with 20 bases remaining between them. In germline, CDR1 is KGHSH, CDR2 LQKENI. Study results and caveats: Reportedly, nearly half of unique spike TCRs recognized epitopes outside B.1.351/B.1.1.7 mutations. Baseline seropositivity occurred in only a handful of AZD1222 recipients.

The table came from immunoSEQ multiplex PCR; TCRdb's copy has only in-frame clones and leaves some out. The repertoire holds over 110,000 clones, approximately 94% seen once, with roughly 5% in the top ten. This chain links TRBV18 with TRBJ2-6; D tentatively fits TRBD1 or TRBD2 (5 bases each). The receptor's source is an adult in good health. The sequencing used peripheral blood, collected on day 0 of AZD1222 vaccination. CDR3 residues: CASSPKRTQGPSSGANVLTF. The CDR3 region has the DNA TGTGCCAGCTCACCAAAGAGGACGCAGGGACCCAGCTCTGGGGCCAACGTCCTGACTTTC.